This T cell receptor (beta chain) was captured in a study of cytomegalovirus exposure and HLA in healthy donors. Study-wide results and caveats: The authors considered a cluster of highly shared sequence variants likely to be a sequencing artifact. Association of a missense DCLRE1C variant with TCR beta V- and J-gene trimming was reported in a later analysis.

With 60 Vbeta and 13 Jbeta primers, the PCR was carried out. Sequenced by immunoSEQ multiplex PCR; TCRdb stores in-frame clones only, minus some. This sample has more than 140,000 clones, with 50% to 75% found just once. A word on this clone: Its target is not known.

The donors comprised healthy bone marrow donors. V was clipped by 0 bases and J by 3 bases; unmatched bases: 0. The length of the CDR3 is 15 residues. Germline V lookup: CDR1 SGDLS, CDR2 YYNGEE. The clonotype originates from a woman aged 30 to 39 in good health and CMV-seropositive. V usage is TRBV9 and J usage is TRBJ2-3, with 11 positions matching TRBD2. The sample consisted of PBMCs. CDR3 loop: CASSVASGRTDTQYF. The DNA for the CDR3 is TGTGCCAGCAGCGTAGCTAGCGGGAGGACAGATACGCAGTATTTT.